This TCR beta chain was sequenced during a study of long-term antiretroviral therapy in people with HIV (dated by TCRdb to the early 2020s). Notes on the research overall: Collection of the earliest samples took place about a decade ahead of the 2015 WHO recommendation for immediate ART, at a time when ART was typically delayed until CD4 counts fell. A retrospective serial study tested whether ART initiation and durable HIV suppression were associated with changes in peripheral blood TRB repertoire composition and diversity. From some 27 adults with confirmed HIV infection, the cohort provided 150 to 200 cryopreserved PBMC samples, gathered serially across a mean of about six years (range 1-12). Among the roughly 30 participants with HIV, approximately 10 were female. No cross-contamination during QIAcube processing turned up in test extractions that ran a monoclonal T-cell line alongside 33 polyclonal samples.

Inclusion was restricted to participants for whom at least one PBMC sample before ART initiation and at least two post-ART samples were available. Every participant with HIV received treatment in the United States of America. Before DNA extraction, cryopreserved samples of about 0.9-11 million PBMC were thawed and washed. At the time of the earliest PBMC sample for each participant with HIV, ages ranged from roughly 23 to 55 years. Per participant, PBMC samples came from 1-4 timepoints prior to ART initiation and 2-8 timepoints following ART initiation, for a median of 7 samples. For every participant, serial HIV viral load, CD4+ T-cell count, ART history and demographic data were obtained. Using a Qiagen kit on a QIAcube, genomic DNA was extracted from unsorted PBMC, with samples processed in batches of 12. Points on this clone: Its antigen remains unidentified. There are no base qualities to consult, and no much larger clone falls within one base.

Study-wide conclusions, independent of this receptor: Expanded TRB clones identified before ART initiation dominated the repertoire across all time points, though the dominance fluctuated and decreased in many PLHIV after ART. Because pre-ART samples had limited cell numbers, profiling was done on unsorted PBMC rather than on sorted CD4+ and CD8+ T cells. Since PBMC availability was limited, sequencing covered only the TCR beta chain, with no alpha chain pairing. Inferences about post-ART repertoire changes were limited because no data were available on ART adherence, viral resistance or therapy changes. Starting ART was linked to a significant rise in TRB diversity, yet even with long-term ART the diversity remained significantly lower than in transplant donor controls. The samples span the years 2004 to 2017, and the ART regimens used may be less effective than current regimens. Narrower CDR3 length ranges were observed in HIV repertoires than in controls, and an antigen-experienced repertoire with only a slight naive shift after ART was suggested by the network structure.

The immunoSEQ hsTCRB v3.0 assay was used at survey level resolution for TRB variable region sequencing. TRB sequencing targeted a depth of about 35,000-50,000 T-cell genomes per sample. An Illumina MiSeq with a v3 150-cycle kit was used to sequence the pooled TRB libraries. Per the source publication's procedure: Analysis of repertoires was carried out in R inside a reproducible Nextflow workflow spanning QC, data transformation and analysis. LymphoSeq2, an R package for exploring AIRR-Seq data, was used to implement the custom analyses. A few samples that yielded fewer than 5000 total TRB sequences were excluded, so that 150 to 200 HIV repertoires were analyzed. Among the 180 to 200 retained HIV repertoires, 55 to 60 were collected before ART initiation and some 130 after ART initiation. Each repertoire was downsampled to 5000 TRB nucleotide sequences, and summary statistics were averaged across 100 downsampling iterations. The analysis kept only TRB sequences whose CDR3 regions were at least seven amino acids long. Diversity was assessed using a clonality score derived from Shannon entropy and using the Gini coefficient. In repertoire networks, the top 5000 CDR3 amino acid sequences were linked whenever an edit distance of one separated two sequences. For TRB CDR3 amino acid sequences, GLIPH2 was used to predict antigen specificity groups and MHC restriction. To flag known CMV, EBV, HIV or tissue antigen associations, CDR3 amino acid sequences were matched against VDJdb and McPAS-TCR. Pre-ART, post-ART and control groups were compared with Wilcoxon signed-rank tests and Holm-Bonferroni correction. TCRdb took over this immuneACCESS table, retaining in-frame rearrangements with V and J assigned. Such tables are incomplete; in checked studies, under half of the missing clones stem from an unresolved V gene, and the remainder is unexplained. V and J calls and clone size are as listed in that table; D and trimming were resolved from the DNA. A total of some 30,000 clones appear in this sample, about 94% of them only once. The ten largest account for about 2.6% of the sample.

V has 3 bases trimmed and J has 6 bases trimmed; junction bases matching no gene number 14. CDR1 and CDR2 are drawn from the germline V gene (reference sequence): SEHNR, FQNEAQ. The CDR3 covers 16 residues, taking in both the cysteine and the phenylalanine. Just CDR3 DNA is preserved here, 48 bases in frame from base 1. This TCR derives from a man between 45 and 60 years old with HIV. This specimen consisted of unsorted PBMCs, obtained about 7.4 years after starting antiretroviral therapy. Recombination linked TRBV7-9 to TRBJ2-7, and TRBD2 aligns with 7 junction nucleotides. The CDR3 here reads CASSFPSSGKLVEQYF. In nucleotides, the sequence is TGTGCCAGCAGCTTCCCCTCAAGCGGGAAATTAGTCGAGCAGTACTTC.